Below, 29 T cell receptor beta chains from the same sample are listed, as sequenced in a study of shared clonotypes between healthy human individuals (dated by TCRdb to about 2020). The receptor library was made with the immunoSEQ multiplex PCR assay. TCRdb took over this immuneACCESS table, retaining in-frame rearrangements with V and J assigned. Such tables are incomplete; in checked studies, under half of the missing clones stem from an unresolved V gene, and the remainder is unexplained. This sample holds 2 million to 2.5 million clones; 93% were observed only once. Clones ranked in the top ten supply about 0.37% of the sample. Sequenced material: naive CD4+ T cells from PBMCs. Sample cell subset or site, as interpreted from the label and publication: CD45RA+ positively selected. These receptors came from a man aged 18 to 29 in good health. Some clones in this sample may be carry-over from other donors' samples.

This chain's CDR3 is CASSFGDKGQPQHF. In DNA, the CDR3 is TGTGCCAGCAGTTTTGGGGACAAAGGACAGCCCCAGCATTTT. J is TRBJ1-5 and V is TRBV27; D perhaps matches TRBD1 (6 bases). Germline V gives CDR1 MNHEY, CDR2 SMNVEV (reference sequence). V was clipped by 3 bases and J by 7 bases, with 13 bases between them. CDR3 length equals 14 residues.

The chain couples TRBV6-5 to TRBJ1-5; no definite D call. Germline CDR1 reads MNHEY; CDR2 reads SVGAGI. The CDR3 consists of 10 residues. V shed 6 bases and J shed 9 bases, with 6 bases lying between them. The CDR3 DNA reads as TGTGCCAGCAGCCGGGGGCCCCAGCATTTT. It yields the protein CASSRGPQHF.

The chain recombines TRBV9 with TRBJ1-1; D is possibly TRBD1 (5 bases). The CDR3 runs 15 residues. Trimming took 4 bases from V and 4 from J, leaving 17 bases between them. From germline, CDR1 is SGDLS and CDR2 YYNGEE. The CDR3 is CASSKRGEVGTEAFF. Here the CDR3 DNA reads TGTGCCAGCAGCAAACGAGGGGAGGTGGGCACTGAAGCTTTCTTT.

The V gene is TRBV7-3, the J gene TRBJ1-1, with D perhaps matching TRBD1 (5 bases). Per the germline V gene, CDR1 is SGHTA and CDR2 is FQGTGA. This CDR3 is 14 amino acids long. The V gene lost 6 bases and the J gene lost 3 bases, with 14 bases spanning the gap. The CDR3 is CASRRDGRDTEAFF. CDR3 in DNA: TGTGCCAGCAGGAGGGACGGGAGAGACACTGAAGCTTTCTTT.

The V call is TRBV28, the J call TRBJ2-5, with 7 bases aligning to TRBD1. J gave up 5 bases and V 3 bases, and 18 bases lay outside the gene matches. Germline CDR1 is MDHEN and CDR2 is SYDVKM. The CDR3 has 18 residues. The CDR3 sequence is CASSFPGTAARAVETQYF. Written as DNA, the CDR3 is TGTGCCAGCAGTTTTCCCGGGACAGCGGCTCGCGCGGTGGAGACCCAGTACTTC. Based on the CDR3 plus reference TRBV28 and TRBJ2-5, the full variable domain is DVKVTQSSRYLVKRTGEKVFLECVQDMDHENMFWYRQDPGLGLRLIYFSYDVKMKEKGDIPEGYSVSREKKERFSLILESASTNQTSMYLCASSFPGTAARAVETQYFGPGTRLLVL.

V is TRBV5-8 and J is TRBJ2-3; no reliable D call. Germline assignment: CDR1 SGHTS and CDR2 YDEGEE. Between the trimmed V and J ends, which lost 5 bases and 9 bases, there was a span of 13 bases. This CDR3 contains 12 residues. CDR3 DNA: TGTGCCAGCAGTTACATTTACACAACGCAGTATTTT. Protein sequence: CASSYIYTTQYF.

The table lists this clone with a count of one. The J gene is TRBJ2-2, the V gene TRBV7-2, with 10 nucleotides matching TRBD2. J lost 4 bases, V lost 2 bases, and 4 bases had no gene match. Germline loops: CDR1 SGHTA, CDR2 FQGNSA. The CDR3 spans 16 residues. CDR3 amino acids: CASSLLSGRGTGELFF. In nucleotides, the CDR3 is TGTGCCAGCAGCTTATTAAGCGGGAGGGGCACCGGGGAGCTGTTTTTT.

As for this clone: The sample has other DNA sequences that encode this CDR3 too. The rearrangement joins TRBV5-1 to TRBJ1-1; the D is unclear. V was cut by 4 bases and J by 0 bases, with 13 bases left in between. Germline V lookup: CDR1 SGHRS, CDR2 YFSETQ. CDR3 length equals 15 residues. The CDR3 spells CASSLGTLMNTEAFF. DNA for the CDR3: TGCGCCAGCAGCCTCGGCACCCTCATGAACACTGAAGCTTTCTTT.

The CDR3 reads CASTPGDGFTGELFF. The CDR3 DNA follows: TGTGCCAGCACCCCTGGGGACGGATTCACCGGGGAGCTGTTTTTT. The chain employs TRBV5-8 and TRBJ2-2, with D perhaps assigned TRBD1 or TRBD2 (5 bases each). Trimming pared 6 bases from V and 4 bases from J, leaving 16 bases between. This CDR3 comprises 15 residues. Germline CDR1 reads SGHTS; CDR2 reads YDEGEE.

With regard to this clone: Additional DNA sequences in this sample encode the identical CDR3. The V call is TRBV5-1, the J call TRBJ2-1, with TRBD2 identical over 13 bases. The length of the CDR3 is 15 residues. After removal of 2 bases from V and 5 bases from J, the junction contained 1 base not matched to a gene. From germline, CDR1 is SGHRS and CDR2 YFSETQ. CDR3 in DNA: TGCGCCAGCAGCTTCGGGACTAGCGGGAACAATGAGCAGTTCTTC. It codes for CASSFGTSGNNEQFF.

This clone has a single count. Within the sample, other DNA sequences also encode this same CDR3. The CDR3 DNA is TGTGCCAGTAGTATGACAGGGGGCAACTATGGCTACACCTTC. It translates to CASSMTGGNYGYTF. The genes are TRBV19 and TRBJ1-2, with TRBD1 identical over 10 bases. The germline V gene has CDR1 LNHDA and CDR2 SQIVND (reference sequence). J gave up 2 bases and V 3 bases, and 0 bases lay outside the gene matches. This CDR3 is built from 14 residues. Drawing the rest from reference TRBV19 and TRBJ1-2, the complete variable domain is DGGITQSPKYLFRKEGQNVTLSCEQNLNHDAMYWYRQDPGQGLRLIYYSQIVNDFQKGDIAEGYSVSREKKESFPLTVTSAQKNPTAFYLCASSMTGGNYGYTFGSGTRLTVV.

The rearrangement joins TRBV7-9 to TRBJ2-2, with unresolved D. Germline V gives CDR1 SEHNR, CDR2 FQNEAQ (reference sequence). V was shortened by 5 bases and J by 4 bases, with 2 bases between the two germline ends. CDR3 length: 11 amino acids. CDR3 nucleotide sequence: TGTGCCAGCAGCCCCACCGGGGAGCTGTTTTTT. This codes for CASSPTGELFF. Combining the CDR3 with reference TRBV7-9 and TRBJ2-2 gives the whole variable domain DTGVSQNPRHKITKRGQNVTFRCDPISEHNRLYWYRQTLGQGPEFLTYFQNEAQLEKSRLLSDRFSAERPKGSFSTLEIQRTEQGDSAMYLCASSPTGELFFGEGSRLTVL.

The chain employs TRBV30 and TRBJ2-7; D is unresolved. Per the germline V gene, CDR1 is GTSNPN and CDR2 is SVGIG (reference sequence). Trimming shortened V by 2 bases and J by 7 bases, and 15 bases separated the two germline ends. CDR3 length: 13 residues. The CDR3 nucleotides are TGTGCCTGGAGTAAAGTACAGCTACGAGAGCAGTACTTC. It specifies CAWSKVQLREQYF.

This chain uses TRBV7-2 with TRBJ1-1; D remains unclear. Trimming shortened V by 1 base and J by 8 bases, and 17 bases separated the two germline ends. The CDR3 loop spans 15 amino acids. Germline V lookup: CDR1 SGHTA, CDR2 FQGNSA. CDR3: CASSLVGVHKREAFF. The CDR3 coding sequence is TGTGCCAGCAGCTTAGTCGGGGTGCACAAACGAGAAGCTTTCTTT.

The CDR3 nucleotides read TGCGCCAGCAGCTTGCGCGAAGTCTCCTCCTACAATGAGCAGTTCTTC. The encoded protein is CASSLREVSSYNEQFF. This chain uses TRBV5-1 with TRBJ2-1; D is unclear. V dropped 1 base and J dropped 0 bases, with 11 bases sitting between them. This CDR3 region has 16 residues. Germline loops: CDR1 SGHRS, CDR2 YFSETQ.

The chain uses TRBV7-2 and TRBJ2-7; perhaps TRBD2 as D (6 bases). Germline lookup yields CDR1 SGHTA and CDR2 FQGNSA. With 5 bases removed from V and 0 bases from J, the gap between germline ends came to 14 bases. The CDR3 contains 15 residues. CDR3 nucleotide sequence: TGTGCCAGCAGCCTCAGGCTAGCGTCCTCCTACGAGCAGTACTTC. Amino acids: CASSLRLASSYEQYF. The whole variable domain, filled in from reference TRBV7-2 and TRBJ2-7, reads GAGVSQSPSNKVTEKGKDVELRCDPISGHTALYWYRQSLGQGLEFLIYFQGNSAPDKSGLPSDRFSAERTGGSVSTLTIQRTQQEDSAVYLCASSLRLASSYEQYFGPGTRLTVT.

This clone turned up a few times. The rearrangement links TRBV10-2 to TRBJ1-5, with a possible D match to TRBD1 (5 bases). This CDR3 is built from 13 residues. Trimming pared 7 bases from V and 2 bases from J, leaving 9 bases between. Germline CDR1 WSHSY, CDR2 SAAADI. The CDR3 coding sequence is TGCGCCAGCACTTTAGGGGGCAATCAGCCCCAGCATTTT. Its translation: CASTLGGNQPQHF.

The V and J genes are TRBV14 and TRBJ2-1, with TRBD2 identical over 9 bases. This CDR3 spans 15 amino acids. J gave up 12 bases and V 1 base, and 10 bases lay outside the gene matches. CDR1 is SGHDN and CDR2 is FVKESK in the germline V gene. The CDR3 region is CASSQVIAGANRQFF. CDR3 sequence (DNA): TGTGCCAGCAGCCAAGTAATAGCGGGAGCGAACAGGCAGTTCTTC.

V is TRBV6-6 and J is TRBJ2-3, with D possibly being TRBD2 (5 bases). Trimming took off 7 bases at V and 2 bases at J, with 16 bases between the two ends. This CDR3 comprises 15 residues. Per germline, CDR1 MNHNY and CDR2 SVGAGI (reference sequence). In DNA, the CDR3 is TGTGCCAGCACCGGGAACCTTCCCAACACAGATACGCAGTATTTT. Encoded protein: CASTGNLPNTDTQYF.

CDR3 sequence reads: CASSTYRVGETQYF. CDR3 bases: TGTGCCAGCAGCACCTACAGGGTTGGCGAGACCCAGTACTTC. The chain uses TRBV7-2 and TRBJ2-5, with D perhaps matching TRBD1 (6 bases). Trimming stripped 5 bases from V and 5 bases from J, with 15 bases between. The germline CDR1 and CDR2 sequences are SGHTA and FQGNSA. The CDR3 loop spans 14 amino acids. The variable domain in full, completed from reference TRBV7-2 and TRBJ2-5, reads GAGVSQSPSNKVTEKGKDVELRCDPISGHTALYWYRQSLGQGLEFLIYFQGNSAPDKSGLPSDRFSAERTGGSVSTLTIQRTQQEDSAVYLCASSTYRVGETQYFGPGTRLLVL.

This chain connects TRBV5-1 to TRBJ2-5, with 8 bases fitting TRBD2. Unmatched junction bases numbered 9, after V lost 4 bases and J lost 7 bases. Germline CDR1 reads SGHRS; CDR2 reads YFSETQ. The length of the CDR3 is 14 residues. CDR3 bases: TGCGCCAGCAGCCCGGGAGGGGAACTGGGGACCCAGTACTTC. This encodes CASSPGGELGTQYF.

V gene TRBV29-1 combines with J gene TRBJ1-4, with 7 bases aligning to TRBD1. V lost 7 bases to trimming and J lost 6 bases; unmatched junction nucleotides: 17. CDR1 is SQVTM and CDR2 is ANQGSEA in the germline V gene. This CDR3 has 16 amino acids. The CDR3 bases are TGCAGCGCCGAGGGTAGGGGGCGGGGGCGATATGAAAAACTGTTTTTT. Amino acid sequence: CSAEGRGRGRYEKLFF.

The chain has TRBV19 and TRBJ2-7; 8 nucleotides agree with TRBD2. This CDR3 contains 13 residues. In germline, CDR1 is LNHDA, CDR2 SQIVND (reference sequence). After removal of 8 bases from V and 6 bases from J, the junction contained 9 bases not matched to a gene. This chain's CDR3 is CASRRAGVGEQYF. The CDR3 coding sequence is TGTGCCAGTCGTCGAGCGGGAGTAGGCGAGCAGTACTTC.

This chain joins TRBV28 and TRBJ2-7, with unresolved D. With 8 bases removed from V and 2 bases from J, the gap between germline ends came to 7 bases. The CDR3 spans 11 residues. Germline loops: CDR1 MDHEN, CDR2 SYDVKM. CDR3 nucleotide sequence: TGTGCCAGCGTCGGCACCTACGAGCAGTACTTC. Amino acids: CASVGTYEQYF. The full variable domain, completed using reference TRBV28 and TRBJ2-7, is DVKVTQSSRYLVKRTGEKVFLECVQDMDHENMFWYRQDPGLGLRLIYFSYDVKMKEKGDIPEGYSVSREKKERFSLILESASTNQTSMYLCASVGTYEQYFGPGTRLTVT.

V gene TRBV4-2 combines with J gene TRBJ1-1; tentative D call: TRBD1 (6 bases). The germline CDR1 and CDR2 sequences are LGHNA and YNFKEQ. V gave up 4 bases and J gave up 5 bases, with 14 bases separating them. This CDR3 comprises 14 residues. Here the CDR3 reads CASSPGQLLTEAFF. The CDR3 DNA sequence: TGTGCCAGCAGCCCCGGACAGCTTCTGACTGAAGCTTTCTTT.

The table lists this clone with a few counts. The chain has TRBV21-1 and TRBJ1-1. TRBV21-1 has pseudogene status. The length of the CDR3 is 14 residues. The CDR3 loop reads CASSKGGVNTEAFF. Here the CDR3 DNA reads TGTGCCAGCAGCAAAGGAGGTGTGAACACTGAAGCTTTCTTT.

The gene calls are TRBV5-1 and TRBJ2-2; a possible D gene is TRBD2 (5 bases). This CDR3 is 16 amino acids long. Germline CDR1 is SGHRS and CDR2 is YFSETQ. Between the trimmed V and J ends, which lost 0 bases and 1 base, there was a span of 10 bases. The DNA of the CDR3 is TGCGCCAGCAGCTTGGTAAGCGGCGGGAACACCGGGGAGCTGTTTTTT. Its protein product is CASSLVSGGNTGELFF.

This chain links TRBV28 with TRBJ1-1; D may be TRBD1 (5 bases). Germline-derived CDR1 and CDR2 are MDHEN and SYDVKM. V dropped 9 bases and J dropped 5 bases, with 22 bases sitting between them. The CDR3 loop spans 15 amino acids. The CDR3 DNA sequence: TGTGCCAGTCTATCCGGGACCTTACAAAGGACTGAAGCTTTCTTT. Its translation is CASLSGTLQRTEAFF.

V usage is TRBV5-6 and J usage is TRBJ2-7; D call uncertain. The V gene lost 2 bases and the J gene lost 6 bases, with 15 bases spanning the gap. The CDR3 spans 14 residues. Per the germline V gene, CDR1 is SGHDT and CDR2 is YYEEEE. The CDR3 spells CASSLVDVQFEQYF. The CDR3 nucleotides read TGTGCCAGCAGCTTAGTGGACGTACAGTTCGAGCAGTACTTC. Full variable domain (missing parts from reference TRBV5-6 and TRBJ2-7): DAGVTQSPTHLIKTRGQQVTLRCSPKSGHDTVSWYQQALGQGPQFIFQYYEEEERQRGNFPDRFSGHQFPNYSSELNVNALLLGDSALYLCASSLVDVQFEQYFGPGTRLTVT.